These T cell receptor beta chains were read from a single sample in a study of blood T cell repertoires in COVID-19. Sequencing was performed with immunoSEQ multiplex PCR; in TCRdb, only in-frame clones are kept and a portion is missing. In the table there are about 97,000 clones, just under 90% of which are singletons. Input material: peripheral blood. All receptors come from a human donor in a cohort sampled during active COVID-19. CDR3s include the opening cysteine and the closing phenylalanine or tryptophan. Fields, in order: J gene, clone size, D gene, V gene, CDR3 DNA, CDR3 protein. A D gene is named only where the DNA matches it firmly. Clone size is not always given. Where it is, it says once, few, many or a class for expanded clones.

J: TRBJ2-1; size: -; D: -; V: TRBV21-1; DNA: TGTGCCAGCAGGGGTAGCGGAAGCTACAATGAGCAGTTCTTC; CDR3: CASRGSGSYNEQFF
J: TRBJ2-2; size: -; D: TRBD2; V: TRBV28; DNA: TGTGCCAGCAGTTTACCCGGACTAGGGGAGACCGGGGAGCTGTTTTTT; CDR3: CASSLPGLGETGELFF
J: TRBJ1-4; size: few; D: -; V: TRBV10-3; DNA: TGTGCCATCAGTGAGGGCCGTGCAACTAATGAAAAACTGTTTTTT; CDR3: CAISEGRATNEKLFF
J: TRBJ2-7; size: -; D: -; V: TRBV21-1; DNA: TGTGCCAGCAGCAAAGGCCTAGCGGGGGATAAGGCCTTCGCGCAGTACTTC; CDR3: CASSKGLAGDKAFAQYF
J: TRBJ1-4; size: once; D: -; V: TRBV7-9; DNA: TGTGCCAGCAGCTTATCACAGACAACTAATGAAAAACTGTTTTTT; CDR3: CASSLSQTTNEKLFF
J: TRBJ2-7; size: -; D: TRBD2; V: TRBV19; DNA: TGTGCCAGTAGTATAGGGCCAGCGGGGAGCACCTACGAGCAGTACTTC; CDR3: CASSIGPAGSTYEQYF
J: TRBJ1-1; size: -; D: TRBD1; V: TRBV4-2; DNA: TGTGCCAGCAGCCACCCTGGGGGGACAGGGGGCGCGAACACTGAAGCTTTCTTT; CDR3: CASSHPGGTGGANTEAFF
J: TRBJ2-3; size: -; D: TRBD2; V: TRBV15; DNA: TGTGCCACCAGCAGAGGTCTGGGACTAGCGGGAGTAGATACGCAGTATTTT; CDR3: CATSRGLGLAGVDTQYF
J: TRBJ1-5; size: -; D: TRBD1; V: TRBV7-6; DNA: TGTGCCAGCAGCCCCTCCTCGGGACAGAATCAGCCCCAGCATTTT; CDR3: CASSPSSGQNQPQHF
J: TRBJ2-2; size: -; D: TRBD2; V: TRBV7-2; DNA: TGTGCCAGCAGCTTTGGACTAGCGGGAGTTACCGGGGAGCTGTTTTTT; CDR3: CASSFGLAGVTGELFF
J: TRBJ2-7; size: -; D: -; V: TRBV7-4; DNA: TGTGCCAGCGGGGGCAGGGAACCCTACGAGCAGTACTTC; CDR3: CASGGREPYEQYF
J: TRBJ2-6; size: few; D: -; V: TRBV10-1; DNA: TGCGCCAGCAGTCCAGGCTCTGGGGCCAACGTCCTGACTTTC; CDR3: CASSPGSGANVLTF
J: TRBJ1-2; size: -; D: -; V: TRBV6-5; DNA: TGTGCCAGCAGTACTCCGTCGAGGAACTATGGCTACACCTTC; CDR3: CASSTPSRNYGYTF
J: TRBJ1-1; size: -; D: -; V: TRBV27; DNA: TGTGCCAGCAGTCCTGGGGGGAAGTACAAGACTGAAGCTTTCTTT; CDR3: CASSPGGKYKTEAFF
J: TRBJ1-1; size: -; D: -; V: TRBV10-2; DNA: TGCGCCAGCAGTGGAGGGAACACTGAAGCTTTCTTT; CDR3: CASSGGNTEAFF
J: TRBJ2-1; size: -; D: TRBD2; V: TRBV6-2/TRBV6-3; DNA: TGTGCCAGCAGTTGGGTGACTAGCGGGAGGGCCAATGAGCAGTTCTTC; CDR3: CASSWVTSGRANEQFF
J: TRBJ2-7; size: once; D: -; V: TRBV30; DNA: TGTGCCTGGGGTGCAGGGGTGGGCCCCTACGAGCAGTACTTC; CDR3: CAWGAGVGPYEQYF
J: TRBJ2-1; size: -; D: TRBD2; V: TRBV6-1; DNA: TGTGCCAGCAGTGGGGGGGGTGGTACTACCGTTGCTGAGCAGTTCTTC; CDR3: CASSGGGGTTVAEQFF
J: TRBJ1-2; size: few; D: -; V: TRBV10-2; DNA: TGCGCCAGCAGTGAGTCGATGTTGGGCCGGCGCTACACCTTC; CDR3: CASSESMLGRRYTF
J: TRBJ2-1; size: few; D: -; V: TRBV10-2; DNA: TGCGCCAGCAGTGAGTCGACACTAGGGAATGAGCAGTTCTTC; CDR3: CASSESTLGNEQFF
J: TRBJ2-7; size: -; D: -; V: TRBV5-6; DNA: TGTGCCAGCAGCTTGAGCACCTACGAGCAGTACTTC; CDR3: CASSLSTYEQYF
J: TRBJ1-2; size: -; D: -; V: TRBV4-1; DNA: TGCGCCAGCAGCCAAGGGGGCAGGGAAATCTATGGCTACACCTTC; CDR3: CASSQGGREIYGYTF
J: TRBJ2-1; size: -; D: -; V: TRBV19; DNA: TGTGCCAGTAGTATAGGTAGCGACCTCCAGCAGTTCTTC; CDR3: CASSIGSDLQQFF
J: TRBJ2-7; size: -; D: TRBD1; V: TRBV28; DNA: TGTGCCAGCAGTATAACACAGGGGTACGAGCAGTACTTC; CDR3: CASSITQGYEQYF
J: TRBJ2-1; size: -; D: TRBD1; V: TRBV5-1; DNA: TGCGCCAGCAGCCGGACACAGGGGTCGAGGGGGAATGAGCAGTTCTTC; CDR3: CASSRTQGSRGNEQFF
J: TRBJ2-2; size: -; D: -; V: TRBV28; DNA: TGTGCCAGCAGTTTAATCCCCCGGGGTCCCGGGGAGCTGTTTTTT; CDR3: CASSLIPRGPGELFF
J: TRBJ2-5; size: -; D: -; V: TRBV28; DNA: TGTGCCAGCAGCCAGTTAGGTTCACAGTCAGAGACCCAGTACTTC; CDR3: CASSQLGSQSETQYF
J: TRBJ2-1; size: -; D: TRBD1; V: TRBV11-2; DNA: TGTGCCAGCAGCTTAGTCCGGACAGGGGCCACTGAGCAGTTCTTC; CDR3: CASSLVRTGATEQFF
J: TRBJ2-5; size: -; D: TRBD1; V: TRBV28; DNA: TGTGCCAGCAGTTTAGGTCCCGGGACAGAGTATCAAGAGACCCAGTACTTC; CDR3: CASSLGPGTEYQETQYF
J: TRBJ1-2; size: -; D: -; V: TRBV6-5; DNA: TGTGCCAGCAGTTACTCGCGATTGAAGGGCTACACCTTC; CDR3: CASSYSRLKGYTF
J: TRBJ1-6; size: -; D: TRBD1; V: TRBV27; DNA: TGTGCCAGCAGTTCAGGTCTTGGGGACAGAGGTTCACCCCTCCACTTT; CDR3: CASSSGLGDRGSPLHF
J: TRBJ1-5; size: -; D: -; V: TRBV6-2/TRBV6-3; DNA: TGTGCCAGCAGTTACGTCCAAAATCAGCCCCAGCATTTT; CDR3: CASSYVQNQPQHF
J: TRBJ2-3; size: -; D: -; V: TRBV9; DNA: TGTGCCAGCAGCCCAGGGGTCGGAGATACGCAGTATTTT; CDR3: CASSPGVGDTQYF
J: TRBJ2-3; size: -; D: TRBD2; V: TRBV18; DNA: TGTGCCAGCTCGTTGAGGGGACTAGCGGGAGTAGATACGCAGTATTTT; CDR3: CASSLRGLAGVDTQYF
J: TRBJ1-1; size: -; D: -; V: TRBV14; DNA: TGTGCCAGCAGCCAAGATAAGACCCGGGCGGGGGTCAGAACTGAAGCTTTCTTT; CDR3: CASSQDKTRAGVRTEAFF
J: TRBJ1-1; size: -; D: -; V: TRBV29-1; DNA: TGCAGCGTTGAAGGGGGACTGACGTCTATGAACACTGAAGCTTTCTTT; CDR3: CSVEGGLTSMNTEAFF
J: TRBJ2-1; size: -; D: TRBD2; V: TRBV7-7; DNA: TGTGCTAGCAGCCAAGGGCTAGCGGGAACCAATGAGCAGTTCTTC; CDR3: CASSQGLAGTNEQFF
J: TRBJ1-1; size: -; D: TRBD1; V: TRBV5-1; DNA: TGCGCCAGCAGCTCCCGACAGGGGGTGCCGGCCACTGAAGCTTTCTTT; CDR3: CASSSRQGVPATEAFF
J: TRBJ1-3; size: -; D: -; V: TRBV3-1/TRBV3-2; DNA: TGTGCCAGCAGCCAAGAAAACAGTCTTGTAATCTCTGGAAACACCATATATTTT; CDR3: CASSQENSLVISGNTIYF
J: TRBJ2-7; size: -; D: TRBD1; V: TRBV5-1; DNA: TGCGCCAGCTCTGAATGGACAGGGACCTACGAGCAGTACTTC; CDR3: CASSEWTGTYEQYF
J: TRBJ1-2; size: -; D: -; V: TRBV30; DNA: TGTGCCTCCGGGACACGGGACTTC; CDR3: CASGTRDF
J: TRBJ1-2; size: -; D: -; V: TRBV7-9; DNA: TGTGCCAGCAGGCGGGGGACGGAAGATTATGGCTACACCTTC; CDR3: CASRRGTEDYGYTF
J: TRBJ2-7; size: -; D: -; V: TRBV13; DNA: TGTGCCAGCAGCTTAGGTCTGGGGCAGTACGAGCAGTACTTC; CDR3: CASSLGLGQYEQYF
J: TRBJ2-3; size: -; D: TRBD2; V: TRBV25-1; DNA: TGTGCCAGCAAGGGGACTAGCGGTGGGGCAGATACGCAGTATTTT; CDR3: CASKGTSGGADTQYF
J: TRBJ1-1; size: -; D: -; V: TRBV19; DNA: TGTGCCAGTAGTATAGAACAGAGAAACACTGAAGCTTTCTTT; CDR3: CASSIEQRNTEAFF
J: TRBJ2-7; size: few; D: -; V: TRBV20-1; DNA: TGCAGTGCTAGTCGAGACACCGACTACGAGCAGTACTTC; CDR3: CSASRDTDYEQYF
J: TRBJ1-1; size: -; D: -; V: TRBV2; DNA: TGTGCCAGCAGTGAAGGTGGTGGCTACACTGAAGCTTTCTTT; CDR3: CASSEGGGYTEAFF